The rows below give T cell receptor beta chains drawn from one sample of a study of TIL therapy for anti-PD-1-resistant metastatic lung cancer. Some clones are missing from TCRdb's copy, which holds only in-frame ones; the method was immunoSEQ multiplex PCR. The top ten hold less than 6.5% of the sample, which has about 48,000 clones, around 64% seen once. Sequences were derived from tumor tissue, sampled at baseline. The receptors shown here come from a person aged 25-80 years with non-small cell lung cancer. CDR3s include the opening cysteine and the closing phenylalanine or tryptophan. D genes are given only for firm matches. Clone size, where shown, is once, few, many, or a class for clones that have expanded.

NA,TRBJ2-7,TRBD1,14,TRBV18,TGTGCCAGCTCACATGGGACAGGGGGCTACGAGCAGTACTTC,CASSHGTGGYEQYF
NA,TRBJ1-1,NA,12,TRBV18,TGTGCCGCCTCGGGGATGAACACTGAAGCTTTCTTT,CAASGMNTEAFF
NA,TRBJ1-1,NA,15,TRBV5-6,TGTGCCAGCAGCTTAAGCAGGGGTTGGAACACTGAAGCTTTCTTT,CASSLSRGWNTEAFF
NA,TRBJ1-1,NA,16,TRBV5-1,TGCGCCAGCAGCGACGATAGAATCCATCCGAACACTGAAGCTTTCTTT,CASSDDRIHPNTEAFF
NA,TRBJ2-3,TRBD2,15,TRBV9,TGTGCCAGCAGCCCTTCGGCTAGCGGAACAGATACGCAGTATTTT,CASSPSASGTDTQYF
few,TRBJ1-5,NA,13,TRBV10-3,TGTGCCATCAGTGGACAGGATTGGGAGCCCCAGCATTTT,CAISGQDWEPQHF
NA,TRBJ2-3,NA,16,TRBV6-1,TGTGCCAGCAGTGAAGCGGGCGGGTACCACACAGATACGCAGTATTTT,CASSEAGGYHTDTQYF
NA,TRBJ2-3,TRBD2,16,TRBV5-1,TGCGCCAGCAGCTATGAACCCTTCGGACTAGCCGATACGCAGTATTTT,CASSYEPFGLADTQYF
once,TRBJ2-1,NA,16,TRBV7-8,TGTGCCAGCAGCTTATCCTTGGCAGGGGTGTCCAATGAGCAGTTCTTC,CASSLSLAGVSNEQFF
NA,TRBJ2-1,NA,14,TRBV5-1,TGCGCCAGCAGCTTGGCCGGTCAGAACAATGAGCAGTTCTTC,CASSLAGQNNEQFF
few,TRBJ2-7,TRBD2,15,TRBV27,TGTGCCAGCAGTTTTGCCCCGGGACTAGCGTCCGAGCAGTACTTC,CASSFAPGLASEQYF
NA,TRBJ1-3,NA,15,TRBV6-6,TGTGCCAGCAGTTACTCGATGGGGGAAGGAAACACCATATATTTT,CASSYSMGEGNTIYF
NA,TRBJ1-4,NA,15,TRBV6-5,TGTGCCAACTCCCCGATGAGGGGTGGCGGCGAAAAACTGTTTTTT,CANSPMRGGGEKLFF
NA,TRBJ1-1,TRBD1,14,TRBV2,TGTGCCAGCAGTGAAGCTCTACAGGGGGCTGAAGCTTTCTTT,CASSEALQGAEAFF
NA,TRBJ1-2,TRBD1,13,TRBV10-1,TGCGCCAGCAGTGACGGGACAGCATCTGGCTACACCTTC,CASSDGTASGYTF
NA,TRBJ1-4,NA,14,TRBV5-1,TGCGCCAGCAGCACGGGACACACTAATGAAAAACTGTTTTTT,CASSTGHTNEKLFF
NA,TRBJ2-1,TRBD1,15,TRBV6-1,TGTGCCAGCAGTGAGGACAGGAGCTCCTACAATGAGCAGTTCTTC,CASSEDRSSYNEQFF
NA,TRBJ2-3,NA,13,TRBV7-6,TGTGCCAGCAGCTCCACCAGAGGAGATACGCAGTATTTT,CASSSTRGDTQYF
NA,TRBJ2-1,NA,14,TRBV19,TGTGCCAGTGGGCCAATGAGCTCCTACAATGAGCAGTTCTTC,CASGPMSSYNEQFF
NA,TRBJ2-2,TRBD2,16,TRBV2,TGTGCCAGCAGTGCTCCTAGCGGGGGGCACACCGGGGAGCTGTTTTTT,CASSAPSGGHTGELFF
NA,TRBJ1-5,TRBD1,16,TRBV6-6,TGTGCCAGCAGTTACCCGGAGGGACAGGGGTATCAGCCCCAGCATTTT,CASSYPEGQGYQPQHF
NA,TRBJ2-7,TRBD1,14,TRBV14,TGTGCCAGCAGCCAATTGGGACAGGCCTACGAGCAGTACTTC,CASSQLGQAYEQYF
NA,TRBJ1-2,NA,14,TRBV6-5,TGTGCCAGCAGTAGGGAAACGGGGGCGGGCGGCTACACCTTC,CASSRETGAGGYTF
NA,TRBJ2-1,TRBD1,15,TRBV10-3,TGTGCCATCAGTGAGGGGACAGGGGGATACAATGAGCAGTTCTTC,CAISEGTGGYNEQFF
few,TRBJ2-1,NA,11,TRBV20-1,TGCAGTGCTAGGGCCTACAATGAGCAGTTCTTC,CSARAYNEQFF
few,TRBJ2-1,NA,16,TRBV28,TGTGCCAGCAATGGAGGAGAGTTCGGGTCCTACAATGAGCAGTTCTTC,CASNGGEFGSYNEQFF
few,TRBJ1-1,NA,13,TRBV7-9,TGTGCCAGCAGCTTAAGTTCGGGGGCTGAAGCTTTCTTT,CASSLSSGAEAFF
NA,TRBJ1-2,NA,16,TRBV28,TGTGCCAGCAGTACGGGGGCAGGGCGAGCTAACTATGGCTACACCTTC,CASSTGAGRANYGYTF
few,TRBJ1-1,TRBD1,15,TRBV25-1,TGTGCCAGCGGGGATAATACAGGGGCGAACACTGAAGCTTTCTTT,CASGDNTGANTEAFF
NA,TRBJ1-5,NA,14,TRBV6-5,TGTGCCAGCAGTTACAGGGCAGGGAATCAGCCCCAGCATTTT,CASSYRAGNQPQHF
NA,TRBJ2-1,TRBD1,16,TRBV27,TGTGCCAGCAGTTTATCAGCGGGACAGGGGGCCATTGAGCAGTTCTTC,CASSLSAGQGAIEQFF
NA,TRBJ1-2,TRBD1,16,TRBV7-9,TGTGCCAGCAGCGACGACAGGGCCCTAGGGGGGTATGGCTACACCTTC,CASSDDRALGGYGYTF
NA,TRBJ1-1,TRBD1,16,TRBV2,TGTGCCAGCAGTGCACTCACGAGACAGGGGGGCACTGAAGCTTTCTTT,CASSALTRQGGTEAFF
once,TRBJ2-2,NA,15,TRBV5-1,TGCGCCAGCAGCTTCGGGTTCCGCGGCTCCGGGGAGCTGTTTTTT,CASSFGFRGSGELFF
once,TRBJ2-5,TRBD1,13,TRBV7-2,TGTGCCAGCAGCTTAGGACAGGGTTTTTCCCAGTACTTC,CASSLGQGFSQYF
once,TRBJ2-7,TRBD2,18,TRBV5-4,TGTGCCAGCAGCTCCCGGGGTGGCGCCCAGCGGGGCTCCTACGAGCAGTACTTC,CASSSRGGAQRGSYEQYF
NA,TRBJ1-2,TRBD1,16,TRBV5-6,TGTGCCAGCAGCTTAAACAGGGGGATTAGTTACTATGGCTACACCTTC,CASSLNRGISYYGYTF
NA,TRBJ2-7,NA,16,TRBV6-5,TGTGCCAGCAGTTCCATATTCCGACTAGACTCCTACGAGCAGTACTTC,CASSSIFRLDSYEQYF
NA,TRBJ1-4,NA,16,TRBV28,TGTGCCAGCAGAATCTCGTGGGGGAGTGGTAATGAAAAACTGTTTTTT,CASRISWGSGNEKLFF
once,TRBJ1-4,NA,15,TRBV5-1,TGCGCCAGCAGCGGAGGGGGGCTGGCTAATGAAAAACTGTTTTTT,CASSGGGLANEKLFF
NA,TRBJ1-5,NA,12,TRBV5-6,TGTGCCAGCAGCCTTGACAATCAGCCCCAGCATTTT,CASSLDNQPQHF
NA,TRBJ1-1,NA,13,TRBV7-3,TGTGCCAGCAGCCTTAGCGGGGAAAGGGAAGCTTTCTTT,CASSLSGEREAFF
NA,TRBJ2-7,NA,13,TRBV21-1,TGTGCCAGCAGCCCACAAACCAAATACGAGCAGTACTTC,CASSPQTKYEQYF
NA,TRBJ2-1,NA,15,TRBV19,TGTGCCAGTAGTAGAGGAGAGAGCTCCTACAATGAGCAGTTCTTC,CASSRGESSYNEQFF
few,TRBJ2-2,NA,14,TRBV6-1,TGTGCCAGCAGCCAACTACAGGGCGCCGGGGAGCTGTTTTTT,CASSQLQGAGELFF
many,TRBJ1-2,NA,14,TRBV5-4,TGTGCCAGCAGCTTGGACAGCCTAGGGTATGGCTACACCTTC,CASSLDSLGYGYTF
NA,TRBJ2-1,NA,15,TRBV2,TGTGCCAGCACGGCTGCCATCAAAATAAACAATGAGCAGTTCTTC,CASTAAIKINNEQFF
once,TRBJ1-2,NA,12,TRBV30,TGTGCCTGGAGTGTACCGGCAGGGCGGCGGGGATTC,CAWSVPAGRRGF
NA,TRBJ1-2,NA,13,TRBV10-3,TGTGCCATCAGTGAGTCGTACAGCTATGGCTACACCTTC,CAISESYSYGYTF
NA,TRBJ1-2,NA,15,TRBV4-3,TGCGCCAGCAGCCAAGAGGGGGTAGGGGACTATGGCTACACCTTC,CASSQEGVGDYGYTF
NA,TRBJ1-2,TRBD1,15,TRBV5-1,TGCGCCAGCAGCTTTGGGACAGGGGCGTTTCAGGGCTACACCTTC,CASSFGTGAFQGYTF
NA,TRBJ1-6,TRBD1,15,TRBV10-2,TGCGCCAGCAGTGAGCGGGGACAGGGGATGTCACCCCTCCACTTT,CASSERGQGMSPLHF
once,TRBJ2-2,NA,14,TRBV7-2,TGTGCCAGCAGAATCGGGGGCTACACCGGGGAGCTGTTTTTT,CASRIGGYTGELFF
NA,TRBJ2-5,NA,15,TRBV5-1,TGCGCCAGCAGCGGACGACTACAGGGCCAAGAGACCCAGTACTTC,CASSGRLQGQETQYF
NA,TRBJ1-5,NA,15,TRBV2,TGTGCCAGCAGTGTAATACAGGGTGGCAATCAGCCCCAGCATTTT,CASSVIQGGNQPQHF
NA,TRBJ2-1,NA,15,TRBV5-4,TGTGCCAGCAGCTCGGACTACTCGGGGTACAATGAGCAGTTCTTC,CASSSDYSGYNEQFF
NA,TRBJ2-3,NA,16,TRBV9,TGTGCCAGCAGCGTAGTAGGTAGCGGATACACAGATACGCAGTATTTT,CASSVVGSGYTDTQYF
NA,TRBJ1-5,TRBD1,15,TRBV15,TGTGCCACCAGACTAGACAGGGGAGGGGGTCAGCCCCAGCATTTT,CATRLDRGGGQPQHF
NA,TRBJ2-3,NA,16,TRBV19,TGTGCCAGTAGTATAACCGCGGGCGGCTTCACAGATACGCAGTATTTT,CASSITAGGFTDTQYF
NA,TRBJ2-5,TRBD2,15,TRBV7-2,TGTGCCAGCAGCTCTTTAGCGGGCCAACAAGAGACCCAGTACTTC,CASSSLAGQQETQYF